A single sample gave rise to the 21 T cell receptor beta chains below, sequenced in a study of untreated major depressive disorder. Clones were read by immunoSEQ multiplex PCR, and TCRdb kept only the in-frame ones, dropping some. The sample gives more than 20,000 clones, roughly 91% of which show up once; roughly 0.31% is in the top ten. What was sequenced was CD4+ T cells from PBMCs. These receptor sequences come from a man aged 25 to 40 in good health.

The chain recombines TRBV11-2 with TRBJ1-1; TRBD1 is a possible D gene (5 bases). The germline V gene has CDR1 SGHAT and CDR2 FQNNGV. This CDR3 comprises 13 residues. V lost 4 bases to trimming and J lost 4 bases, with 10 bases between them. The CDR3 region has the DNA TGTGCCAGCAGCTCGGGGGAAGGCACTGAAGCTTTCTTT. Amino acid sequence: CASSSGEGTEAFF.

The rearrangement joins TRBV5-1 to TRBJ1-1; D might be TRBD1 (5 bases). CDR3 size: 14 residues. The germline V gene has CDR1 SGHRS and CDR2 YFSETQ. Trimming took off 2 bases at V and 1 base at J, with 9 bases between the two ends. The CDR3 coding sequence is TGCGCCAGCAGCTTTGGAGGGGAGAACACTGAAGCTTTCTTT. This codes for CASSFGGENTEAFF.

V gene TRBV7-6 combines with J gene TRBJ2-2, with TRBD1 identical over 7 bases. The V segment lost 5 bases and the J segment 7 bases; nucleotides outside the gene matches: 7. Germline V gives CDR1 SGHVS, CDR2 FNYEAQ. The length of the CDR3 is 14 residues. This CDR3 reads CASSRARQGGELFF. CDR3 nucleotide sequence: TGTGCCAGCAGCCGGGCTCGACAGGGCGGGGAGCTGTTTTTT. Complete variable domain (other parts from reference TRBV7-6 and TRBJ2-2): GAGVSQSPRYKVTKRGQDVALRCDPISGHVSLYWYRQALGQGPEFLTYFNYEAQQDKSGLPNDRFSAERPEGSISTLTIQRTEQRDSAMYRCASSRARQGGELFFGEGSRLTVL.

The chain employs TRBV7-2 and TRBJ2-7, with D hard to call. V lost 0 bases, J lost 0 bases, and 9 bases lay in between. The CDR3 contains 15 residues. Germline V gives CDR1 SGHTA, CDR2 FQGNSA. Written as DNA, the CDR3 is TGTGCCAGCAGCTTAGCTGCTCAAACCTCCTACGAGCAGTACTTC. This encodes CASSLAAQTSYEQYF.

The CDR3 sequence: CASSHGLDYGYTF. In DNA, the CDR3 is TGTGCCAGCTCACACGGACTCGACTATGGCTACACCTTC. The V gene is TRBV18, the J gene TRBJ1-2; no clear D. Trimming pared 4 bases from V and 3 bases from J, leaving 9 bases between. CDR3 length: 13 residues. Germline lookup yields CDR1 KGHSH and CDR2 LQKENI.

The chain joins TRBV7-6 to TRBJ2-7, with D possibly being TRBD1 or TRBD2 (5 bases each). Deletions cut 4 bases from V and 6 bases from J, with 16 bases between. CDR1 and CDR2 from the germline V gene are SGHVS and FNYEAQ. The CDR3 consists of 14 residues. The CDR3 sequence is CASSSGTISAEQYF. CDR3 DNA: TGTGCCAGCAGCTCTGGGACGATCTCCGCCGAGCAGTACTTC.

The V and J genes are TRBV6-5 and TRBJ2-2; D may be TRBD1 (7 bases). The V and J ends lost 2 bases and 6 bases respectively, with 16 bases between them. CDR3 length: 16 residues. Germline assignment: CDR1 MNHEY and CDR2 SVGAGI. Written as DNA, the CDR3 is TGTGCCAGCAGTTACAATACCCAGGGGGGAGCCGGGGAGCTGTTTTTT. It encodes CASSYNTQGGAGELFF.

This sequence joins TRBV11-2 and TRBJ1-2; 10 bases fit TRBD1. Per the germline V gene, CDR1 is SGHAT and CDR2 is FQNNGV. The CDR3 loop spans 15 amino acids. Trimming took 1 base from V and 5 from J; bases not matched to a gene: 4. In nucleotides, the CDR3 is TGTGCCAGCAGCTTAGCGGGACAGGGGCGATATGGCTACACCTTC. Translated, it gives CASSLAGQGRYGYTF.

This chain links TRBV27 with TRBJ2-7, with 9 bases that match TRBD2. The V segment lost 2 bases and the J segment 2 bases; nucleotides outside the gene matches: 4. The CDR3 loop spans 15 amino acids. The germline CDR1 and CDR2 sequences are MNHEY and SMNVEV (reference sequence). CDR3 loop: CASSLAREGTYEQYF. The CDR3 DNA reads TGTGCCAGCAGTTTAGCGCGGGAGGGAACCTACGAGCAGTACTTC.

This clone was found once. This chain connects TRBV6-6 to TRBJ2-3; D gene unclear. The CDR3 is 14 amino acids. Looked up from germline, CDR1 is MNHNY and CDR2 is SVGAGI (reference sequence). V was cut by 5 bases and J by 1 base, with 10 bases left in between. The CDR3 nucleotides read TGTGCCAGCAGTCTCCTCCGCGGCACAGATACGCAGTATTTT. Protein: CASSLLRGTDTQYF.

The CDR3, as DNA: TGTGCCATCTTAGACTCCCTATCCTACGAGCAGTACTTC. Translating gives CAILDSLSYEQYF. The chain links TRBV10-3 to TRBJ2-7; D is unclear. The CDR3 loop spans 13 amino acids. Trimming pared 8 bases from V and 1 base from J, leaving 12 bases between. Per germline, CDR1 ENHRY and CDR2 SYGVKD.

The gene calls are TRBV5-4 and TRBJ1-1; 7 bases map to TRBD1. Looked up from germline, CDR1 is SGHNT and CDR2 is YYREEE (reference sequence). With 4 bases clipped from V and 4 bases from J, the junction kept 22 bases outside the gene matches. This CDR3 has 19 residues. CDR3 nucleotide sequence: TGTGCCAGCAGCGCGGATCAGGGACAGAGGTCGGGCGGTGGCACTGAAGCTTTCTTT. Amino acid sequence: CASSADQGQRSGGGTEAFF. Combining the CDR3 with reference TRBV5-4 and TRBJ1-1 gives the whole variable domain ETGVTQSPTHLIKTRGQQVTLRCSSQSGHNTVSWYQQALGQGPQFIFQYYREEENGRGNFPPRFSGLQFPNYSSELNVNALELDDSALYLCASSADQGQRSGGGTEAFFGQGTRLTVV.

This rearrangement joins TRBV7-2 to TRBJ2-1; 7 bases line up with TRBD1. Germline lookup yields CDR1 SGHTA and CDR2 FQGNSA. The CDR3 is 15 amino acids. J lost 2 bases, V lost 5 bases, and 6 bases had no gene match. The CDR3 region has the DNA TGTGCCAGCAGCCCAGGGACAGTCGCCTACAATGAGCAGTTCTTC. Protein: CASSPGTVAYNEQFF.

The chain employs TRBV6-1 and TRBJ1-2, with D tentatively TRBD1 (6 bases). CDR3 length equals 16 residues. CDR1 and CDR2 from the germline V gene are MNHNS and SASEGT. V lost 1 base, J lost 7 bases, and 19 bases lay in between. CDR3 residues: CASSEVEGDRSSGYTF. The CDR3 DNA is TGTGCCAGCAGTGAAGTGGAGGGGGATCGTTCTAGTGGCTACACCTTC.

The chain employs TRBV2 and TRBJ2-1; a weak D match, TRBD2 (5 bases). CDR3 size: 14 residues. Trimming took off 4 bases at V and 7 bases at J, with 14 bases between the two ends. Per the germline V gene, CDR1 is SNHLY and CDR2 is FYNNEI. CDR3 DNA sequence: TGTGCCAGCAGTGGAGGTAGCGCCCCGAATGAGCAGTTCTTC. Residues: CASSGGSAPNEQFF.

This clone has a single count. This rearrangement joins TRBV5-4 to TRBJ1-5; no reliable D call. Trimming removed 4 bases from V and 4 bases from J, with 18 bases in between. The CDR3 consists of 16 residues. The germline V gene encodes CDR1 SGHNT and CDR2 YYREEE (reference sequence). The DNA of the CDR3 is TGTGCCAGCAGCGAATTCCCATCGGTGGGAAATCAGCCCCAGCATTTT. This translates into CASSEFPSVGNQPQHF.

The CDR3, as DNA: TGTGCCAGCTCACCCGAGCCTGGCTATGGCTACACCTTC. Residues: CASSPEPGYGYTF. This chain links TRBV18 with TRBJ1-2; no clear D. CDR3 length: 13 amino acids. The germline V gene encodes CDR1 KGHSH and CDR2 LQKENI. The V end was cut by 3 bases, the J end by 4 bases, with 9 bases between.

This chain joins TRBV9 and TRBJ2-7, with 10 nucleotides matching TRBD2. CDR1 is SGDLS and CDR2 is YYNGEE in the germline V gene. With V trimmed by 0 bases and J by 5 bases, 8 bases remained unmatched. The CDR3 has 16 amino acids. The CDR3 here is CASSVVGTSVIHEQYF. DNA of the CDR3: TGTGCCAGCAGCGTAGTCGGGACTAGCGTTATCCACGAGCAGTACTTC.

V and J are TRBV6-6 and TRBJ2-3; perhaps TRBD1 as D (6 bases). Germline V gene data show CDR1 as MNHNY and CDR2 as SVGAGI (reference sequence). The CDR3 covers 15 residues. The V end lost 4 bases, the J end lost 0 bases, and 11 bases lay between the germline ends. CDR3 DNA: TGTGCCAGCAGTTTGGGGGCAGGAAGCACAGATACGCAGTATTTT. Its protein is CASSLGAGSTDTQYF.

This chain uses TRBV10-3 with TRBJ2-5; 9 bases fit TRBD2. J lost 7 bases, V lost 2 bases, and 5 bases had no gene match. CDR1 and CDR2 (germline): ENHRY, SYGVKD. This CDR3 spans 14 amino acids. The CDR3 nucleotides are TGTGCCATCAGTGAGAGCGTAGCGGGAGCGACCCAGTACTTC. Translating it yields CAISESVAGATQYF.

The chain employs TRBV27 and TRBJ1-1; 10 bases are shared with TRBD1. CDR1 is MNHEY, CDR2 SMNVEV, per germline (reference sequence). V lost 4 bases, J lost 0 bases, and 2 bases stayed unmatched. The CDR3 totals 15 residues. DNA of the CDR3: TGTGCCAGCAGTTGGGGGACAGGGGTGAACACTGAAGCTTTCTTT. It yields the protein CASSWGTGVNTEAFF.